The rows below give T cell receptor beta chains drawn from one sample of a study of beta chain features in type 1 diabetes. The table came from immunoSEQ multiplex PCR; TCRdb's copy has only in-frame clones and leaves some out. In the table there are 390,000 or so clones, about 15% of which are singletons. Sequencing input: naive CD4+ T cells from blood. These TCRs come from a man younger than 45 in good health. Each CDR3 is given with its conserved first and last residue. The D gene is left open where the match is weak. Not every row has a clone size; where given, it reads once, few, many or a size class.

j_call: TRBJ2-5; v_call: TRBV7-9; clone_size: many; d_call: TRBD1; cdr3_nt: TGTGCCAGCAGCCCCCCTGCCGGGACAGGGAAGACCCAGTACTTC; cdr3_aa: CASSPPAGTGKTQYF
j_call: TRBJ2-7; v_call: TRBV5-6; clone_size: NA; d_call: TRBD1; cdr3_nt: TGTGCCAGCAGCTTGCCGGCTAGGGGGCACGAGCAGTACTTC; cdr3_aa: CASSLPARGHEQYF
j_call: TRBJ1-2; v_call: TRBV14; clone_size: few; d_call: NA; cdr3_nt: TGTGCCAGCAGCCAGGGGACCGCCTATGGCTACACCTTC; cdr3_aa: CASSQGTAYGYTF
j_call: TRBJ2-1; v_call: TRBV5-4; clone_size: NA; d_call: TRBD2; cdr3_nt: TGTGCCAGCAGCCCCCGACTAGCGGGAGGCAAAAATGAGCAGTTCTTC; cdr3_aa: CASSPRLAGGKNEQFF
j_call: TRBJ2-5; v_call: TRBV5-4; clone_size: few; d_call: NA; cdr3_nt: TGTGCCAGCAGCTTTGACGGACAAGAGACCCAGTACTTC; cdr3_aa: CASSFDGQETQYF
j_call: TRBJ2-1; v_call: TRBV30; clone_size: NA; d_call: NA; cdr3_nt: TGTGCCTGGAGTGTAGTGGTCAGGGGCAATGAGCAGTTCTTC; cdr3_aa: CAWSVVVRGNEQFF
j_call: TRBJ2-7; v_call: TRBV2; clone_size: NA; d_call: TRBD1; cdr3_nt: TGTGCCAGCAGTGAAGCGCTTACAGGGGGCCGCCACGAGCAGTACTTC; cdr3_aa: CASSEALTGGRHEQYF
j_call: TRBJ1-1; v_call: TRBV7-9; clone_size: few; d_call: NA; cdr3_nt: TGTGCCAGCAGCTTCATAGCGAACACTGAAGCTTTCTTT; cdr3_aa: CASSFIANTEAFF
j_call: TRBJ2-5; v_call: TRBV5-6; clone_size: few; d_call: TRBD1; cdr3_nt: TGTGCCAGCAGCTTTTCCGGGACAGGAGTCGAGACCCAGTACTTC; cdr3_aa: CASSFSGTGVETQYF
j_call: TRBJ2-5; v_call: TRBV4-3; clone_size: NA; d_call: NA; cdr3_nt: TGCGCCAGCAGCCAAGATCGTAGGGAGACCCAGTACTTC; cdr3_aa: CASSQDRRETQYF
j_call: TRBJ1-1; v_call: TRBV5-4; clone_size: few; d_call: TRBD1; cdr3_nt: TGTGCCAGCAGCAAGAGGGACAGGCTGAACACTGAAGCTTTCTTT; cdr3_aa: CASSKRDRLNTEAFF
j_call: TRBJ2-5; v_call: TRBV6-6; clone_size: few; d_call: NA; cdr3_nt: TGTGCCAGCAGTTACTCGATTGGGCAGCCAGGGACCCAGTACTTC; cdr3_aa: CASSYSIGQPGTQYF
j_call: TRBJ1-4; v_call: TRBV30; clone_size: NA; d_call: NA; cdr3_nt: TGTGCCTGGAGCGAGACAGGTTCGGGGAAACTGTTTTTT; cdr3_aa: CAWSETGSGKLFF
j_call: TRBJ2-5; v_call: TRBV5-1; clone_size: NA; d_call: TRBD1; cdr3_nt: TGCGCCAGCAGCTCAAGGACAGGGAGGGAGACCCAGTACTTC; cdr3_aa: CASSSRTGRETQYF
j_call: TRBJ1-2; v_call: TRBV7-6; clone_size: NA; d_call: NA; cdr3_nt: TGTGCCAGCAGCGCAGACGGGACTCATGGCTACACCTTC; cdr3_aa: CASSADGTHGYTF
j_call: TRBJ2-1; v_call: TRBV6-1; clone_size: NA; d_call: NA; cdr3_nt: TGTGCCAGCAGTGATGCGTGGAATGAGCAGTTCTTC; cdr3_aa: CASSDAWNEQFF
j_call: TRBJ1-1; v_call: TRBV14; clone_size: few; d_call: NA; cdr3_nt: TGTGCCAGCAGCCAGGACCGACTTTTTGAAGCTTTCTTT; cdr3_aa: CASSQDRLFEAFF
j_call: TRBJ2-4; v_call: TRBV7-9; clone_size: many; d_call: NA; cdr3_nt: TGTGCCAGCACCTCGTTCGAAGCCAAAAACATTCAGTACTTC; cdr3_aa: CASTSFEAKNIQYF
j_call: TRBJ2-2; v_call: TRBV19; clone_size: once; d_call: NA; cdr3_nt: TGTGCCACCAACGACCCGGGATCGAACACCGGGGAGCTGTTTTTT; cdr3_aa: CATNDPGSNTGELFF